The 28 T cell receptor beta chains listed next were all sequenced from one sample in a study. TCRdb ran MiXCR on the RT-PCR reads and lists one entry per CDR3 protein. The sample consists of almost 700,000 distinct CDR3 sequences, about 14% of them appearing once. Sequencing was carried out using memory CD4+ T cells from blood. Every receptor here comes from a female donor in good health, serving as a healthy control.

This clonotype was found a few times. The rearrangement uses TRBV10-3 and TRBJ2-5; a weak D match, TRBD1 (5 bases). CDR1 ENHRY and CDR2 SYGVKD come from the germline V gene. Trimming took off 4 bases at V and 5 bases at J, with 11 bases between the two ends. There are 13 residues in the CDR3. The CDR3, as DNA: TGTGCCATCAGTGGGGGCTTAGGGGAGACCCAGTACTTC. Protein: CAISGGLGETQYF.

In regard to this clonotype: Because the CDR3 is missing its conserved closing phenylalanine or tryptophan, this is likely a read error. The chain recombines TRBV4-3 with TRBJ1-2; D is possibly TRBD1 (5 bases). Trimming removed 0 bases from V and 4 bases from J, with 18 bases in between. The CDR3 has 17 amino acids. CDR1 is LGHNA, CDR2 YSLEER, per germline. The CDR3 sequence is CASSQDNVRAEVYGYTY. CDR3 bases: TGCGCCAGCAGCCAAGATAATGTCAGGGCGGAGGTCTATGGCTACACCTAC.

At least ten counts were recorded for this clonotype. V and J are TRBV7-9 and TRBJ1-2; D not resolved. Germline lookup yields CDR1 SEHNR and CDR2 FQNEAQ (reference sequence). V lost 1 base and J 6 bases, leaving 9 bases between the germline ends. The CDR3 totals 13 residues. In DNA form, the CDR3 reads TGTGCCAGCAGCTTAGACCTCGATGATGGCTACACCTTC. This encodes CASSLDLDDGYTF.

The gene calls are TRBV20-1 and TRBJ2-4, with D possibly being TRBD2 (5 bases). Germline V gene lookup returns CDR1 DFQATT and CDR2 SNEGSKA (reference sequence). V was pared by 3 bases and J by 8 bases, with 17 bases between. CDR3 length: 14 amino acids. The CDR3 sequence is CSASRDPPGDIQYF. CDR3 coding DNA: TGCAGTGCTAGCCGAGACCCCCCCGGGGACATTCAGTACTTC.

The rearrangement links TRBV4-3 to TRBJ2-1, with 10 bases lining up with TRBD1. Germline values: CDR1 LGHNA, CDR2 YSLEER. This CDR3 has 17 residues. V lost 4 bases and J lost 10; bases outside the gene matches: 16. CDR3 sequence reads: CASSLELPGQGSGEQFF. DNA for the CDR3: TGCGCCAGCAGCCTTGAACTACCGGGACAGGGGAGCGGGGAGCAGTTCTTC.

J is TRBJ2-7 and V is TRBV6-2 or TRBV6-3; 8 nucleotides match TRBD1. J gave up 5 bases and V 5 bases, and 11 bases lay outside the gene matches. Per germline, CDR1 MNHEY and CDR2 SVGEGT. CDR3 length equals 15 residues. CDR3 loop: CASSLTQGGSHEQYF. The DNA of the CDR3 is TGTGCCAGCAGTCTCACACAGGGGGGCTCTCACGAGCAGTACTTC.

This chain links TRBV5-1 with TRBJ1-2, with no clear D. Germline CDR1 reads SGHRS; CDR2 reads YFSETQ. Trimming removed 0 bases from V and 0 bases from J, with 9 bases in between. CDR3 length: 15 amino acids. The DNA of the CDR3 is TGCGCCAGCAGCTTGGCTCCAGGAGCTAACTATGGCTACACCTTC. Its protein is CASSLAPGANYGYTF.

This clonotype was detected once. The rearrangement links TRBV28 to TRBJ2-2; 8 bases line up with TRBD1. The CDR3 covers 17 residues. V shed 6 bases and J 1 base; nucleotides not matched to a gene: 10. CDR1 MDHEN and CDR2 SYDVKM come from the germline V gene. CDR3: CASSRTPGTGNTGELFF. CDR3 coding DNA: TGTGCCAGCAGCCGAACGCCCGGGACAGGGAACACCGGGGAGCTGTTTTTT.

This clonotype has more than one count but fewer than ten. The chain combines TRBV27 with TRBJ2-7; D perhaps matches TRBD2 (6 bases). CDR1 MNHEY and CDR2 SMNVEV come from the germline V gene (reference sequence). This CDR3 contains 14 residues. V dropped 6 bases and J dropped 2 bases, with 14 bases sitting between them. The CDR3 reads CASRSAGTPYEQYF. Written as DNA, the CDR3 is TGTGCCAGCAGATCGGCGGGGACCCCCTACGAGCAGTACTTC.

A few counts support this clonotype. CDR3 amino acids: CASSINGGFEQFF. The CDR3 coding sequence is TGTGCCAGCAGCATTAACGGGGGGTTCGAGCAGTTCTTC. J is TRBJ2-1 and V is TRBV7-2; 7 nucleotides line up with TRBD2. V trimming: 5 bases; J trimming: 10 bases; junction bases outside the gene matches: 8. Looked up from germline, CDR1 is SGHTA and CDR2 is FQGNSA. This CDR3 comprises 13 residues. Full variable domain (rest looked up from reference TRBV7-2 and TRBJ2-1): GAGVSQSPSNKVTEKGKDVELRCDPISGHTALYWYRQSLGQGLEFLIYFQGNSAPDKSGLPSDRFSAERTGGSVSTLTIQRTQQEDSAVYLCASSINGGFEQFFGPGTRLTVL.

This rearrangement joins TRBV5-1 to TRBJ1-1; D not resolved. There are 15 residues in the CDR3. Germline-derived CDR1 and CDR2 are SGHRS and YFSETQ. V dropped 2 bases and J dropped 10 bases, with 21 bases sitting between them. The CDR3 here is CASSLNQNDQVPAFF. The CDR3 DNA sequence: TGCGCCAGCAGCTTAAACCAAAACGACCAGGTACCAGCTTTCTTT. Complete variable domain (other parts from reference TRBV5-1 and TRBJ1-1): KAGVTQTPRYLIKTRGQQVTLSCSPISGHRSVSWYQQTPGQGLQFLFEYFSETQRNKGNFPGRFSGRQFSNSRSEMNVSTLELGDSALYLCASSLNQNDQVPAFFGQGTRLTVV.

This clonotype has at least ten counts. This chain connects TRBV5-8 to TRBJ1-2; D uncertain. Trimming pared 3 bases from V and 5 bases from J, leaving 8 bases between. This CDR3 has 12 amino acids. The germline V gene has CDR1 SGHTS and CDR2 YDEGEE. The CDR3 spells CASSSGIYGYTF. CDR3 DNA: TGTGCCAGCAGCTCGGGTATTTATGGCTACACCTTC.

This clonotype was observed a handful of times. This chain's CDR3 is CASSSGQAGIETF. The CDR3, as DNA: TGTGCCAGCAGCTCTGGGCAGGCCGGGATAGAAACCTTC. The chain is built from TRBV7-2 and TRBJ1-2; D ambiguous. Between the trimmed V and J ends, which lost 4 bases and 14 bases, there was a span of 20 bases. Germline values: CDR1 SGHTA, CDR2 FQGNSA. The CDR3 length is 13 residues.

This clonotype was recorded at least ten times. This rearrangement joins TRBV27 to TRBJ1-5; no definite D call. Germline V CDR1 and CDR2: MNHEY, SMNVEV (reference sequence). The V gene lost 6 bases and the J gene lost 9 bases, with 15 bases spanning the gap. This CDR3 has 13 residues. The CDR3 region has the DNA TGTGCCAGCAGCCAAAGTGGCGGGCGGCCCCAGCATTTT. Protein: CASSQSGGRPQHF.

This clonotype was seen ten or more times. The chain joins TRBV11-2 to TRBJ2-1; 8 bases align to TRBD2. Unmatched junction bases numbered 9, after V lost 3 bases and J lost 11 bases. The germline CDR1 and CDR2 sequences are SGHAT and FQNNGV. The CDR3 covers 14 residues. CDR3 bases: TGTGCCAGCAGCTTGGCGAGTGGCGGGAGGAAGCAGTTCTTC. Translating it yields CASSLASGGRKQFF.

This clonotype occurred many times. The chain recombines TRBV6-5 with TRBJ1-2; 7 positions match TRBD1. The CDR3 extends over 14 amino acids. Germline V gene lookup returns CDR1 MNHEY and CDR2 SVGAGI. The V gene end was trimmed by 0 bases and the J gene end by 4 bases; junction bases not matched to a gene: 2. The CDR3 loop is CASSYSGTAYGYTF. Here the CDR3 DNA reads TGTGCCAGCAGTTACTCCGGGACAGCCTATGGCTACACCTTC.

CDR3 nucleotide sequence: TGCAGTGCTAGAGACCTAGACAAGCTACGGGGTGGCTACACCTTC. Translated: CSARDLDKLRGGYTF. The chain is built from TRBV20-1 and TRBJ1-2, with D unresolved. The CDR3 runs 15 residues. V was cut by 0 bases and J by 7 bases, with 18 bases left in between. Germline CDR1 DFQATT, CDR2 SNEGSKA (reference sequence).

This clonotype came up a few times. The V gene is TRBV7-8, the J gene TRBJ2-7; 7 bases align to TRBD1. J gave up 3 bases and V 4 bases, and 9 bases lay outside the gene matches. The germline V gene has CDR1 SGHVS and CDR2 FQNEAQ. This CDR3 comprises 15 residues. The CDR3 region has the DNA TGTGCCAGCAGCTCCGACAGGGAGTGGCGCTACGAGCAGTACTTC. Its protein is CASSSDREWRYEQYF. The full variable domain, in which reference TRBV7-8 and TRBJ2-7 provide the parts outside the CDR3, is GAGVSQSPRYKVAKRGQDVALRCDPISGHVSLFWYQQALGQGPEFLTYFQNEAQLDKSGLPSDRFFAERPEGSVSTLKIQRTQQEDSAVYLCASSSDREWRYEQYFGPGTRLTVT.

J is TRBJ1-1 and V is TRBV7-2; TRBD1 matches 7 bases. Looked up from germline, CDR1 is SGHTA and CDR2 is FQGNSA. The CDR3 sequence is 14 residues long. V trimming: 8 bases; J trimming: 9 bases; junction bases outside the gene matches: 15. The CDR3 protein is CASEKGGGISKAFF. The DNA for the CDR3 is TGTGCCAGCGAAAAAGGAGGGGGCATTTCGAAAGCTTTCTTT.

The V gene is TRBV7-3, the J gene TRBJ1-1; D is ambiguous. The CDR3 is 16 residues long. Per germline, CDR1 SGHTA and CDR2 FQGTGA. V gave up 1 base and J gave up 5 bases, with 17 bases separating them. DNA of the CDR3: TGTGCCAGCAGCTTAAACGCGGGCATTGGCGGTACTGAAGCTTTCTTT. Encoded protein: CASSLNAGIGGTEAFF. The variable domain in full, completed from reference TRBV7-3 and TRBJ1-1, reads GAGVSQTPSNKVTEKGKYVELRCDPISGHTALYWYRQSLGQGPEFLIYFQGTGAADDSGLPNDRFFAVRPEGSVSTLKIQRTERGDSAVYLCASSLNAGIGGTEAFFGQGTRLTVV.

This clonotype was seen a few times. V gene TRBV11-3 combines with J gene TRBJ2-1, with TRBD2 as a possible D gene (5 bases). The V end lost 1 base, the J end lost 5 bases, and 12 bases lay between the germline ends. CDR3 size: 15 residues. Germline CDR1 reads SGHNT; CDR2 reads YENEEA. CDR3 loop: CASSLGTHHNNEQFF. CDR3 nucleotide sequence: TGTGCCAGCAGCTTAGGGACTCACCATAACAATGAGCAGTTCTTC.

This clonotype was seen a few times. V usage is TRBV6-1 and J usage is TRBJ1-4; no clear D gene. CDR3 length: 13 amino acids. Germline loops: CDR1 MNHNS, CDR2 SASEGT. Trimming removed 3 bases from V and 7 bases from J, with 9 bases in between. CDR3 residues: CASSDRLGEKLFF. CDR3 DNA: TGTGCCAGCAGTGACAGGCTAGGTGAAAAACTGTTTTTT.

The chain carries TRBV3-1 and TRBJ1-5; the D is unclear. CDR3 size: 13 residues. The germline gives CDR1 LGHDT, CDR2 YNNKEL (reference sequence). Trimming removed 5 bases from V and 3 bases from J, with 8 bases in between. The CDR3: CASSIQINQPQHF. DNA of the CDR3: TGTGCCAGCAGCATACAGATCAATCAGCCCCAGCATTTT.

Ten or more counts support this clonotype. This chain's CDR3 is CASSLGWASPDTQYF. The CDR3 nucleotides read TGTGCCAGCAGCTTAGGATGGGCTAGCCCAGATACGCAGTATTTT. The rearrangement links TRBV7-6 to TRBJ2-3, with D perhaps TRBD2 (5 bases). Germline CDR1 SGHVS, CDR2 FNYEAQ. V lost 1 base and J 4 bases, leaving 12 bases between the germline ends. The CDR3 extends over 15 amino acids. Full variable domain (rest looked up from reference TRBV7-6 and TRBJ2-3): GAGVSQSPRYKVTKRGQDVALRCDPISGHVSLYWYRQALGQGPEFLTYFNYEAQQDKSGLPNDRFSAERPEGSISTLTIQRTEQRDSAMYRCASSLGWASPDTQYFGPGTRLTVL.

The rearrangement joins TRBV7-9 to TRBJ2-7; possible D gene TRBD1, 6 bases. The CDR3 length is 17 residues. Trimming removed 6 bases at V and 2 bases at J, with 23 bases between. Germline CDR1 and CDR2: SEHNR and FQNEAQ (reference sequence). CDR3 sequence (DNA): TGTGCCAGCAGGAATTCAGGGGCGATTGTAAGAACCTACGAGCAGTACTTC. Translation gives CASRNSGAIVRTYEQYF.

In this sample, this clonotype turned up many times. J is TRBJ2-5 and V is TRBV5-1; D possibly matches TRBD1 or TRBD2 (5 bases each). Trimming shortened V by 2 bases and J by 9 bases, and 14 bases separated the two germline ends. Germline CDR1 reads SGHRS; CDR2 reads YFSETQ. This CDR3 region has 13 residues. The CDR3 coding sequence is TGCGCCAGCAGCTTCCGGACTGAAGGGGCCCAGTACTTC. It yields the protein CASSFRTEGAQYF.

This clonotype was detected only a few times. V gene TRBV20-1 combines with J gene TRBJ1-6; 8 bases fit TRBD1. The junction had 8 bases not matched to a gene; V was cut back by 0 bases and J by 4 bases. The germline V gene has CDR1 DFQATT and CDR2 SNEGSKA (reference sequence). The CDR3 runs to 17 residues. CDR3 nucleotides: TGCAGTGCTAGAGATGAGAGGACAGGGTTTTATAATTCACCCCTCCACTTT. Protein product: CSARDERTGFYNSPLHF.

The chain carries TRBV28 and TRBJ1-5; D is unclear. V lost 6 bases and J 12 bases, leaving 12 bases between the germline ends. This CDR3 comprises 11 residues. Germline CDR1 and CDR2: MDHEN and SYDVKM. The CDR3 DNA reads as TGTGCCAGCAGGGATTCCTACTTCCAGCATTTT. This encodes CASRDSYFQHF.